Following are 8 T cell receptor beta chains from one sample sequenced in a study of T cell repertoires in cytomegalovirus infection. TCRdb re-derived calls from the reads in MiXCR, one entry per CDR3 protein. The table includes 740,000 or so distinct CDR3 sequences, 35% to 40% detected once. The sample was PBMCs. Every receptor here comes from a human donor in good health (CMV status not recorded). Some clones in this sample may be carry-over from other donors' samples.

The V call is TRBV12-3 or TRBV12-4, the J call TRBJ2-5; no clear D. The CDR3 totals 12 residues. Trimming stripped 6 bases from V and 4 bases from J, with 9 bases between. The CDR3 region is CASSWSAETQYF. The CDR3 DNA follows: TGTGCCAGCAGCTGGTCGGCAGAGACCCAGTACTTC.

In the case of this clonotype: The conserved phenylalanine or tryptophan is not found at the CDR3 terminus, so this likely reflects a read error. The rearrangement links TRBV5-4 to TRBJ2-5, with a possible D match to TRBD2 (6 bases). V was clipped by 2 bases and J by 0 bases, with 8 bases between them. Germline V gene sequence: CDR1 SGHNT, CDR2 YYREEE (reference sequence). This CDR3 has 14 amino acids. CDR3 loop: CASSFAGHQETQYL. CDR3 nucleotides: TGTGCCAGCAGCTTTGCGGGGCACCAAGAGACCCAGTACCTC.

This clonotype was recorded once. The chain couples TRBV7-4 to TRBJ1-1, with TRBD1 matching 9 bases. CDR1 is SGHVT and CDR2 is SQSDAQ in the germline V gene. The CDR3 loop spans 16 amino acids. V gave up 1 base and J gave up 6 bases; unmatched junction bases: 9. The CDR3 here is CASSLESGTGRAEAFF. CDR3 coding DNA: TGTGCCAGCAGCTTAGAAAGTGGGACAGGGCGGGCTGAAGCTTTCTTT. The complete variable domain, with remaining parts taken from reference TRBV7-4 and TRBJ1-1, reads GAGVSQSPRYKVAKRGRDVALRCDSISGHVTLYWYRQTLGQGSEVLTYSQSDAQRDKSGRPSGRFSAERPERSVSTLKIQRTEQGDSAVYLCASSLESGTGRAEAFFGQGTRLTVV.

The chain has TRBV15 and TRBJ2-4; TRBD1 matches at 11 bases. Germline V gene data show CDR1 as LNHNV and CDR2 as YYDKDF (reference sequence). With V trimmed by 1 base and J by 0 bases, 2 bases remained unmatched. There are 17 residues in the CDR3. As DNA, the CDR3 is TGTGCCACCAGCAGAGGCGGGACAGGGGGAGCCAAAAACATTCAGTACTTC. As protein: CATSRGGTGGAKNIQYF.

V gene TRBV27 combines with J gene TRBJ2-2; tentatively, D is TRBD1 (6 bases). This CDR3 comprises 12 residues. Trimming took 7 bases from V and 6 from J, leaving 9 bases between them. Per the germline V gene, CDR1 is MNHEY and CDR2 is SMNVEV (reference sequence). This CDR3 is CASIGGSGELFF. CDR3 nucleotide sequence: TGTGCCAGCATAGGGGGTTCCGGGGAGCTGTTTTTT.

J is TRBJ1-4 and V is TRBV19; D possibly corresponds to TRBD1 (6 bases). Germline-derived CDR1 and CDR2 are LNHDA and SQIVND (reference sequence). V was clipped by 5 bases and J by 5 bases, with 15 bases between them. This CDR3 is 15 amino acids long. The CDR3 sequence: CASSSNRAQNEKLFF. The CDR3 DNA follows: TGTGCCAGTAGTTCGAACAGGGCGCAAAATGAAAAACTGTTTTTT. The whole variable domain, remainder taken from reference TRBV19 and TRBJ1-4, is DGGITQSPKYLFRKEGQNVTLSCEQNLNHDAMYWYRQDPGQGLRLIYYSQIVNDFQKGDIAEGYSVSREKKESFPLTVTSAQKNPTAFYLCASSSNRAQNEKLFFGSGTQLSVL.

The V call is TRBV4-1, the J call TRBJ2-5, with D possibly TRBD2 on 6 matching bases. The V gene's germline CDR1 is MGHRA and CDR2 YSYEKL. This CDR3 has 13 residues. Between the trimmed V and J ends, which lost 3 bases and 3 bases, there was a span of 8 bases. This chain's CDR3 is CASSHPGEETQYF. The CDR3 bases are TGCGCCAGCAGCCACCCGGGGGAAGAGACCCAGTACTTC.

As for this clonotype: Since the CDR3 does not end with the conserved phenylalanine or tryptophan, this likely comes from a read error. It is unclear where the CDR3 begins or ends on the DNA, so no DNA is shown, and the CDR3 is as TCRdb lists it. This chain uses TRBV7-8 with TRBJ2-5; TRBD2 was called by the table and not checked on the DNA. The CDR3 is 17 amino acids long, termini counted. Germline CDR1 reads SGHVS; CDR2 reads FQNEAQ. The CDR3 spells CASSPDPGGYGQETPYL.